This TCR beta chain was recorded in a study of resident and recirculating memory T cells in vitiligo. About the research overall: Samples were epidermis from two lesional and two nonlesional sites, plus PBMCs.

Study-level findings and limits: No single dominant TCR clone appeared; lesion clonality varied. Different lesions suggested infiltration by different T cell clones.

TCRdb's copy holds only in-frame clones and misses some; the assay was immunoSEQ multiplex PCR. Here the sample spans around 76,000 clones, approximately 93% being singletons. The CDR3 covers 16 residues. V was clipped by 0 bases and J by 0 bases, with 6 bases between them. Germline lookup yields CDR1 MNHEY and CDR2 SVGAGI. To note about this clone: Its target is unknown.

The sample taken for sequencing was blood. This receptor was obtained from a male donor with vitiligo. The chain joins TRBV6-5 to TRBJ1-6; the D is unclear. In DNA form, the CDR3 reads TGTGCCAGCAGTTACTCGTCGTTCTCCTATAATTCACCCCTCCACTTT. As protein: CASSYSSFSYNSPLHF.